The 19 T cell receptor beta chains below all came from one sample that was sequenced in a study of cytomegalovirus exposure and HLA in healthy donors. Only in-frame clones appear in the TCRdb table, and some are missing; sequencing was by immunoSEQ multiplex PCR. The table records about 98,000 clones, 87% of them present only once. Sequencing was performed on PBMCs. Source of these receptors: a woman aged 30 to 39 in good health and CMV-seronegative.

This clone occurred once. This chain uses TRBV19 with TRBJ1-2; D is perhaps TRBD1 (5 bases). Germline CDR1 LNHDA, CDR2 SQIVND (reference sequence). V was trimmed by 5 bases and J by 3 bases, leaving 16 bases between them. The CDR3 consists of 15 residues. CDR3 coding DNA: TGTGCCAGTAGTGGAGGGGTAGGGCAGTACTATGGCTACACCTTC. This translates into CASSGGVGQYYGYTF.

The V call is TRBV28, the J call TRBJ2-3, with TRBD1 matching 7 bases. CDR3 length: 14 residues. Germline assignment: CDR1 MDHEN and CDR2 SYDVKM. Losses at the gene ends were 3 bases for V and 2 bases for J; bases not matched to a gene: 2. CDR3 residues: CASSLDRSTDTQYF. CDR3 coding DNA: TGTGCCAGCAGTTTGGACAGGTCCACAGATACGCAGTATTTT.

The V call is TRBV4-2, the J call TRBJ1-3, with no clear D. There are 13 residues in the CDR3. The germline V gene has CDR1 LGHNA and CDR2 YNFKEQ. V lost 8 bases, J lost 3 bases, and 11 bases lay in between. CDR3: CASASGNGNTIYF. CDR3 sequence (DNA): TGTGCCAGCGCGAGCGGTAATGGAAACACCATATATTTT.

CDR3 loop: CASRRQGVNPYEQYF. CDR3 DNA: TGTGCCAGCAGGAGACAGGGGGTTAACCCCTACGAGCAGTACTTC. The V and J genes are TRBV2 and TRBJ2-7; the match to TRBD1 covers 9 bases. The CDR3 sequence is 15 residues long. CDR1 SNHLY and CDR2 FYNNEI come from the germline V gene. The V gene end was trimmed by 6 bases and the J gene end by 2 bases; junction bases not matched to a gene: 8. The full variable domain, rest sourced from reference TRBV2 and TRBJ2-7, is EPEVTQTPSHQVTQMGQEVILRCVPISNHLYFYWYRQILGQKVEFLVSFYNNEISEKSEIFDDQFSVERPDGSNFTLKIRSTKLEDSAMYFCASRRQGVNPYEQYFGPGTRLTVT.

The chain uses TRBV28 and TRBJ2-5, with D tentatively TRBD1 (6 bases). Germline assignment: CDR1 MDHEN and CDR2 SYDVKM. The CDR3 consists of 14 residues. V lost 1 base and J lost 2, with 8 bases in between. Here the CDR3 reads CASSLLGGQETQYF. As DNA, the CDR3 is TGTGCCAGCAGTTTATTAGGGGGACAAGAGACCCAGTACTTC.

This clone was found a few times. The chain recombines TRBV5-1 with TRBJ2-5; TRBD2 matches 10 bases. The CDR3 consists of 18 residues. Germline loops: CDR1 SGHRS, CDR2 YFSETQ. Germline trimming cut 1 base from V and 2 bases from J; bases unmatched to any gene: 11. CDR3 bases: TGCGCCAGCAGCTTGTTGCTAGCGGGAGACATCCAACAAGAGACCCAGTACTTC. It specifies CASSLLLAGDIQQETQYF.

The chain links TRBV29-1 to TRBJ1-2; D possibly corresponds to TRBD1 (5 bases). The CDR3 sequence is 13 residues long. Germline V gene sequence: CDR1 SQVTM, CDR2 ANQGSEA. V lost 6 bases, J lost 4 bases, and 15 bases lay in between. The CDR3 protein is CSVLLQGRYGYTF. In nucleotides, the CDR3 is TGCAGCGTCCTACTCCAGGGTCGCTATGGCTACACCTTC.

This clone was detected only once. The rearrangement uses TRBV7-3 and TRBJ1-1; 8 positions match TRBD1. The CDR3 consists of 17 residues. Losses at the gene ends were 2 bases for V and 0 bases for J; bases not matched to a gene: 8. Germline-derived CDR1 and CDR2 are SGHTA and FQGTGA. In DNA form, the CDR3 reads TGTGCCAGCAGCTTACAGGGGGCGAGACCCATGAACACTGAAGCTTTCTTT. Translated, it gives CASSLQGARPMNTEAFF. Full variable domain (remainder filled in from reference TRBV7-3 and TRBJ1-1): GAGVSQTPSNKVTEKGKYVELRCDPISGHTALYWYRQSLGQGPEFLIYFQGTGAADDSGLPNDRFFAVRPEGSVSTLKIQRTERGDSAVYLCASSLQGARPMNTEAFFGQGTRLTVV.

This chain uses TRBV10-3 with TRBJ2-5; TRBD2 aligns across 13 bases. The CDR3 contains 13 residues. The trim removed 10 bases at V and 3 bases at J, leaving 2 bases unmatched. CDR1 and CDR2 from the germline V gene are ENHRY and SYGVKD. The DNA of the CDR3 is TGTGCCAGCGGGACTAGCGGGGAAGAGACCCAGTACTTC. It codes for CASGTSGEETQYF.

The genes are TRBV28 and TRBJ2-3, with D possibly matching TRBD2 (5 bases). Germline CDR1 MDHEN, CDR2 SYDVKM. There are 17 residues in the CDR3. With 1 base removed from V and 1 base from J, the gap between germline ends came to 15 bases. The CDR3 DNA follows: TGTGCCAGCAGTTTATCTAGCACCGGGTTTGGCACAGATACGCAGTATTTT. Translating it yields CASSLSSTGFGTDTQYF.

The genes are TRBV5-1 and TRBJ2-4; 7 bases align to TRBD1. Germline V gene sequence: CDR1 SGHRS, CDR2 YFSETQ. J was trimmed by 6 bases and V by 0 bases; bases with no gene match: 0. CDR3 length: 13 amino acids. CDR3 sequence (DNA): TGCGCCAGCAGCTTGGGGACAGGAAACATTCAGTACTTC. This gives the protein CASSLGTGNIQYF.

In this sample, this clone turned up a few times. The CDR3 DNA sequence: TGCGCCAGCAGCCAAAGGACAGCAACCTATGGCTACACCTTC. Translating it yields CASSQRTATYGYTF. This chain connects TRBV4-1 to TRBJ1-2; possible D gene TRBD1, 6 bases. This CDR3 is 14 amino acids long. Germline CDR1 MGHRA, CDR2 YSYEKL. The V gene lost 2 bases and the J gene lost 4 bases, with 11 bases spanning the gap.

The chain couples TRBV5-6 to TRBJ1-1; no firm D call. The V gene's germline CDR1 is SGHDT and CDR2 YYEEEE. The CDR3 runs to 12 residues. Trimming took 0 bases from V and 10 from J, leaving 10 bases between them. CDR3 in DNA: TGTGCCAGCAGCTTGGCCGGTCGGGGAGCTTTCTTT. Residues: CASSLAGRGAFF. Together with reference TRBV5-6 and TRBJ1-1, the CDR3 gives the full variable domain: DAGVTQSPTHLIKTRGQQVTLRCSPKSGHDTVSWYQQALGQGPQFIFQYYEEEERQRGNFPDRFSGHQFPNYSSELNVNALLLGDSALYLCASSLAGRGAFFGQGTRLTVV.

CDR3 protein: CASSLYQAYTQYF. CDR3 nucleotide sequence: TGTGCCAGCAGTTTATATCAGGCTTATACGCAGTATTTT. The rearrangement links TRBV28 to TRBJ2-3; D call uncertain. Trimming took off 1 base at V and 7 bases at J, with 9 bases between the two ends. The CDR3 is made up of 13 amino acids. The germline V gene encodes CDR1 MDHEN and CDR2 SYDVKM.

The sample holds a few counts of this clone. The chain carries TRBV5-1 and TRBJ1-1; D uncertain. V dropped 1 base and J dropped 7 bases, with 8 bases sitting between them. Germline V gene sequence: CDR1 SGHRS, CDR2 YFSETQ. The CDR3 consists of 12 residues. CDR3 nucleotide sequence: TGCGCCAGCAGCTTGCCCGGGTTTGAAGCTTTCTTT. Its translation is CASSLPGFEAFF.

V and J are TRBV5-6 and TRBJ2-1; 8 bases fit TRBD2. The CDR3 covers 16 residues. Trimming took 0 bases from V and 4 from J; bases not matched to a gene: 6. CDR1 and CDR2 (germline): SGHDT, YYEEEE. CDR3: CASSLAYGRGYNEQFF. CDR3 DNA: TGTGCCAGCAGCTTGGCGTACGGGAGGGGGTACAATGAGCAGTTCTTC.

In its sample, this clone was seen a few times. The CDR3 DNA follows: TGTGCCAGCAGTTCCTATGACAGGCGAAATCAGCCCCAGCATTTT. It yields the protein CASSSYDRRNQPQHF. The chain carries TRBV28 and TRBJ1-5, with TRBD1 as a possible D gene (6 bases). The V and J ends lost 4 bases and 4 bases respectively, with 14 bases between them. This CDR3 has 15 residues. Germline V gene lookup returns CDR1 MDHEN and CDR2 SYDVKM.

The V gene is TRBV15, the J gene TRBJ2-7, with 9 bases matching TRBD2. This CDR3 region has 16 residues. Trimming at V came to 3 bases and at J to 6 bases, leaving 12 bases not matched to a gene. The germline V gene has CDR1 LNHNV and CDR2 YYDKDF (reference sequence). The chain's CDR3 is CATSRELAGATGEQYF. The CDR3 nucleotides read TGTGCCACCAGCAGGGAACTAGCGGGCGCCACTGGCGAGCAGTACTTC.

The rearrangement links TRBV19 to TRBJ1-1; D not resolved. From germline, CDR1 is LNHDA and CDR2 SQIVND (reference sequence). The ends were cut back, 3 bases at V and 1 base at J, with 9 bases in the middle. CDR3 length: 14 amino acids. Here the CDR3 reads CASSILRANTEAFF. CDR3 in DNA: TGTGCCAGTAGTATCCTGCGGGCGAACACTGAAGCTTTCTTT.